These 21 T cell receptor beta chains came from one sample sequenced in a study of CD8+ T cells in alopecia areata. Extracted RNA was reverse transcribed, and the resulting cDNA served as sequencing template. Clones were read by immunoSEQ multiplex PCR, and TCRdb kept only the in-frame ones, dropping some. The sample records some 130,000 clones, around 58% being singletons. This material consisted of CD4+ T cells sorted from blood, taken at week 0. The receptors stem from a human donor with alopecia areata.

J is TRBJ2-1 and V is TRBV10-3; no definite D call. The CDR3 has 16 residues. Germline CDR1 reads ENHRY; CDR2 reads SYGVKD. Trimming stripped 0 bases from V and 1 base from J, with 10 bases between. The chain's CDR3 is CAISESTPESYNEQFF. The CDR3 DNA is TGTGCCATCAGTGAGTCGACCCCCGAATCCTACAATGAGCAGTTCTTC.

The sample holds one count of this clone. V gene TRBV25-1 combines with J gene TRBJ2-1; D possibly corresponds to TRBD2 (7 bases). CDR1 and CDR2 (germline): MGHDK, SYGVNS. V lost 4 bases, J lost 7 bases, and 14 bases lay in between. CDR3 length: 14 amino acids. The CDR3 nucleotides read TGTGCCAGCAGTGGATACGGGGGGCGGAATGAGCAGTTCTTC. Its protein is CASSGYGGRNEQFF.

This clone was counted between two and nine times. The V call is TRBV29-1, the J call TRBJ2-5; TRBD1 or TRBD2 may be the D gene (5 bases each). There are 12 residues in the CDR3. Trimming took 2 bases from V and 4 from J, leaving 8 bases between them. From germline, CDR1 is SQVTM and CDR2 ANQGSEA. The CDR3 is CSVEQGVETQYF. CDR3 nucleotide sequence: TGCAGCGTTGAACAGGGAGTAGAGACCCAGTACTTC.

The CDR3 is CSVDGNTGELFF. The DNA of the CDR3 is TGCAGCGTTGACGGGAACACCGGGGAGCTGTTTTTT. The rearrangement uses TRBV29-1 and TRBJ2-2; the D is unclear. In germline, CDR1 is SQVTM, CDR2 ANQGSEA. The CDR3 has 12 amino acids. V lost 3 bases, J lost 1 base, and 3 bases lay in between.

The sample holds a few counts of this clone. The gene calls are TRBV6-1 and TRBJ2-1; D remains unclear. The CDR3 runs 12 residues. V shed 6 bases and J shed 7 bases, with 10 bases lying between them. Germline V CDR1 and CDR2: MNHNS, SASEGT. The CDR3 loop is CASRWSANEQFF. DNA of the CDR3: TGTGCCAGCAGGTGGTCCGCAAATGAGCAGTTCTTC.

This chain uses TRBV7-2 with TRBJ2-1; TRBD2 is a possible D gene (6 bases). CDR1 and CDR2 (germline): SGHTA, FQGNSA. The CDR3 is 13 amino acids. Trimming removed 3 bases at V and 7 bases at J, with 10 bases between. Written as DNA, the CDR3 is TGTGCCAGCAGCTTCGGGGGAGATAATGAGCAGTTCTTC. Protein: CASSFGGDNEQFF.

This rearrangement joins TRBV29-1 to TRBJ2-3; the D is unclear. Germline assignment: CDR1 SQVTM and CDR2 ANQGSEA. Trimming left V 0 bases short and J 4 bases short, with 2 bases between. The CDR3 contains 11 residues. CDR3 sequence: CSVEDPDTQYF. The CDR3 DNA reads as TGCAGCGTTGAAGACCCAGATACGCAGTATTTT.

The gene calls are TRBV13 and TRBJ1-1; D is undetermined. The CDR3 runs to 13 residues. Trimming removed 3 bases from V and 4 bases from J, with 9 bases in between. Looked up from germline, CDR1 is PRHDT and CDR2 is FYEKMQ (reference sequence). In DNA, the CDR3 is TGTGCCAGCAGCTTCAAGAGTGGCACTGAAGCTTTCTTT. The encoded protein is CASSFKSGTEAFF.

V is TRBV7-9 and J is TRBJ1-1; D is possibly TRBD1 (6 bases). The V and J ends lost 1 base and 9 bases respectively, with 15 bases between them. The length of the CDR3 is 14 residues. The germline V gene has CDR1 SEHNR and CDR2 FQNEAQ (reference sequence). CDR3 loop: CASSLEFPQGKAFF. As DNA, the CDR3 is TGTGCCAGCAGCTTAGAGTTCCCACAGGGTAAAGCTTTCTTT.

The gene calls are TRBV15 and TRBJ2-7; D unclear. Trimming left V 1 base short and J 1 base short, with 5 bases between. Looked up from germline, CDR1 is LNHNV and CDR2 is YYDKDF (reference sequence). This CDR3 contains 13 residues. CDR3 DNA: TGTGCCACCAGCAGAGGAGAGTCCTACGAGCAGTACTTC. Its translation is CATSRGESYEQYF.

V usage is TRBV5-1 and J usage is TRBJ2-7, with D maybe TRBD2 (5 bases). CDR3 length equals 16 residues. V dropped 0 bases and J dropped 3 bases, with 16 bases sitting between them. Germline lookup yields CDR1 SGHRS and CDR2 YFSETQ. The CDR3 loop is CASSLDQAGGLYEQYF. The CDR3 DNA reads TGCGCCAGCAGCTTGGATCAAGCAGGAGGCCTCTACGAGCAGTACTTC.

The rearrangement joins TRBV2 to TRBJ2-5; D call uncertain. Germline CDR1 and CDR2: SNHLY and FYNNEI. Trimming took 4 bases from V and 5 from J, leaving 5 bases between them. This CDR3 is built from 11 residues. CDR3 bases: TGTGCCAGCAGTGGAGAGGAGACCCAGTACTTC. Amino acids: CASSGEETQYF. The full variable domain, rest sourced from reference TRBV2 and TRBJ2-5, is EPEVTQTPSHQVTQMGQEVILRCVPISNHLYFYWYRQILGQKVEFLVSFYNNEISEKSEIFDDQFSVERPDGSNFTLKIRSTKLEDSAMYFCASSGEETQYFGPGTRLLVL.

The V gene is TRBV11-3, the J gene TRBJ2-3, with 14 positions matching TRBD2. V lost 6 bases, J lost 4 bases, and 6 bases stayed unmatched. CDR1 and CDR2 from the germline V gene are SGHNT and YENEEA. CDR3 length: 16 residues. The CDR3 nucleotides are TGTGCCAGCAGTTGGTCGACTAGCGGGGGGGCAGATACGCAGTATTTT. It codes for CASSWSTSGGADTQYF.

The chain has TRBV4-2 and TRBJ2-1, with D perhaps TRBD2 (6 bases). Germline V CDR1 and CDR2: LGHNA, YNFKEQ. V was shortened by 4 bases and J by 4 bases, with 14 bases between the two germline ends. The CDR3 sequence is 15 residues long. Here the CDR3 DNA reads TGTGCCAGCAGCCGAGGGCGGACTATGTACAATGAGCAGTTCTTC. Translation gives CASSRGRTMYNEQFF.

This clone was picked up a small number of times. This rearrangement joins TRBV9 to TRBJ1-2; 7 bases are shared with TRBD1. The CDR3 is 14 amino acids. V dropped 0 bases and J dropped 3; count of bases not matched to a gene: 2. Per germline, CDR1 SGDLS and CDR2 YYNGEE. The CDR3 coding sequence is TGTGCCAGCAGCGTAGAGACAGGGCACTATGGCTACACCTTC. Protein: CASSVETGHYGYTF.

The chain is built from TRBV5-1 and TRBJ2-2; D is ambiguous. The CDR3 loop spans 16 amino acids. Trimming stripped 5 bases from V and 0 bases from J, with 14 bases between. Germline loops: CDR1 SGHRS, CDR2 YFSETQ. This chain's CDR3 is CASRIGPFSNTGELFF. The CDR3 DNA is TGCGCCAGCAGAATCGGGCCCTTTTCGAACACCGGGGAGCTGTTTTTT.

The chain recombines TRBV5-6 with TRBJ1-1; a weak D match, TRBD1 (5 bases). Trimming left V 5 bases short and J 3 bases short, with 14 bases between. Germline assignment: CDR1 SGHDT and CDR2 YYEEEE. This CDR3 is built from 14 residues. CDR3 sequence reads: CASSYNQGYTEAFF. The DNA of the CDR3 is TGTGCCAGCAGTTACAACCAGGGATACACTGAAGCTTTCTTT.

This clone was counted only a few times. This sequence joins TRBV29-1 and TRBJ1-1; D not certain. This CDR3 is 13 amino acids long. The V and J ends lost 6 bases and 1 base respectively, with 12 bases between them. Germline CDR1 and CDR2: SQVTM and ANQGSEA. CDR3 loop: CSVSYDENTEAFF. The CDR3 nucleotides are TGCAGCGTATCGTACGACGAGAACACTGAAGCTTTCTTT.

The chain is built from TRBV29-1 and TRBJ1-4; no reliable D call. The V and J ends lost 4 bases and 7 bases respectively, with 10 bases between them. The CDR3 has 12 residues. Germline V CDR1 and CDR2: SQVTM, ANQGSEA. This CDR3 reads CSVVGYGEKLFF. The CDR3 region has the DNA TGCAGCGTTGTAGGTTATGGTGAAAAACTGTTTTTT.

This clone has just a few counts. The chain uses TRBV30 and TRBJ1-2; D is unresolved. The CDR3 has 12 residues. The V gene's germline CDR1 is GTSNPN and CDR2 SVGIG (reference sequence). Trimming left V 0 bases short and J 7 bases short, with 9 bases between. The CDR3 protein is CAWSVGGPGYTF. In DNA form, the CDR3 reads TGTGCCTGGAGTGTAGGAGGTCCTGGCTACACCTTC.

This sequence joins TRBV7-9 and TRBJ1-2; 8 bases are a match to TRBD1. The CDR3 totals 15 residues. The germline V gene has CDR1 SEHNR and CDR2 FQNEAQ (reference sequence). With 4 bases clipped from V and 2 bases from J, the junction kept 6 bases outside the gene matches. The CDR3 region is CASSSDREKNYGYTF. The CDR3 DNA reads as TGTGCCAGCAGCTCGGACAGGGAGAAGAACTATGGCTACACCTTC. The variable domain in full, with the rest retrieved from reference TRBV7-9 and TRBJ1-2, is DTGVSQNPRHKITKRGQNVTFRCDPISEHNRLYWYRQTLGQGPEFLTYFQNEAQLEKSRLLSDRFSAERPKGSFSTLEIQRTEQGDSAMYLCASSSDREKNYGYTFGSGTRLTVV.